These T cell receptor beta chains were read from a single sample in a study of shared clonotypes between healthy human individuals. Data came from immunoSEQ multiplex PCR; TCRdb stores just in-frame clones and leaves some out. The data contain 950,000 to 1,300,000 clones, 65% to 80% of them singletons. Sequencing used memory CD4+ T cells sorted from blood. These receptors were obtained from a man in his late teens or twenties in good health. Both conserved end residues are part of each CDR3. The D gene is left open where the match is weak. Not every row has a clone size; where given, it reads once, few, many or a size class.

TRBV7-2	-	TRBJ1-6	TRBD1	TGTGCCAGCAGCTTCGGGACAGGGGGGAATTCACCCCTCCACTTT	CASSFGTGGNSPLHF
TRBV18	-	TRBJ2-3	-	TGTGCCAGCTCACCTGCCGATACGCAGTATTTT	CASSPADTQYF
TRBV7-6	-	TRBJ1-2	-	TGTGCCAGCAGCAATAGGGCTGGCTACACCTTC	CASSNRAGYTF
TRBV7-2	-	TRBJ1-5	-	TGTGCCAGCAGCTTAGCGACAGGCTACAATCAGCCCCAGCATTTT	CASSLATGYNQPQHF
TRBV19	-	TRBJ1-2	-	TGTGCCAGTAGTAGCGGACAGACCTACTATGGCTACACCTTC	CASSSGQTYYGYTF
TRBV6-5	-	TRBJ1-2	-	TGTGCCAGCAGTTACGGGGCCCGAGGGATATATGGCTACACCTTC	CASSYGARGIYGYTF
TRBV5-5	-	TRBJ1-2	-	TGTGCCAGCAGAGGGTACCTTGGTGGCTACACCTTC	CASRGYLGGYTF
TRBV7-2	-	TRBJ2-5	-	TGTGCCAGCAGCTTAGGGGGCAAAGGGGCCGGGAGCGTAGAGACCCAGTACTTC	CASSLGGKGAGSVETQYF
TRBV10-3	few	TRBJ2-1	TRBD2	TGTGCCATCAGTGAGTGGAGACAGCGGGAGGGTTCCTACAATGAGCAGTTCTTC	CAISEWRQREGSYNEQFF
TRBV4-1	-	TRBJ2-7	-	TGCGCCAGCAGCCAAGGTTTCCCTGGGGCCGAGCAGTACTTC	CASSQGFPGAEQYF
TRBV29-1	-	TRBJ2-3	TRBD2	TGCAGCGTAGAATCGAGCGGGGGATCAGATACGCAGTATTTT	CSVESSGGSDTQYF
TRBV5-1	-	TRBJ2-1	TRBD2	TGCGCCAGCAACGGGAGGTTAGATAATGAGCAGTTCTTC	CASNGRLDNEQFF
TRBV6-1	-	TRBJ2-1	TRBD2	TGTGCCAGCTCGGTAGCGGGCTTCTTCAATGAGCAGTTCTTC	CASSVAGFFNEQFF
TRBV7-2	-	TRBJ2-2	-	TGTGCCAGCAGCTTAAAGAAGGGAGGCCCCGGGGAGCTGTTTTTT	CASSLKKGGPGELFF
TRBV6-5	-	TRBJ2-7	TRBD2	TGTGCCAGCAGTTACGGGACTAGCGCCGGCGAGCAGTACTTC	CASSYGTSAGEQYF
TRBV6-5	-	TRBJ1-2	-	TGTGCCGCCGGCTCGGGGGCCTATGGCTACACCTTC	CAAGSGAYGYTF
TRBV30	-	TRBJ1-2	TRBD1	TGTGCCTGGAGGAAAGTCGGGACAGGGGAAGGCTACACCTTC	CAWRKVGTGEGYTF
TRBV11-3	-	TRBJ2-5	-	TGTGCCAGCAGCTTACAGGGGACAGAGACCCAGTACTTC	CASSLQGTETQYF
TRBV2	-	TRBJ2-1	-	TGTGCCAGCACCCTAGGGGGGGAGGGTTACAATGAGCAGTTCTTC	CASTLGGEGYNEQFF
TRBV7-9	-	TRBJ2-3	TRBD2	TGTGCCAGCAGCTTCGCAAAAACTAGCGGGGACACAGATACGCAGTATTTT	CASSFAKTSGDTDTQYF
TRBV5-1	-	TRBJ2-7	TRBD2	TGCGCCAGCAGCTGGGGTGGCGGGAGTTTCGACGAGCAGTACTTC	CASSWGGGSFDEQYF
TRBV6-6	-	TRBJ1-2	-	TGTGCCAGCAGCCTGGGTAGGAACTATGGCTACACCTTC	CASSLGRNYGYTF
TRBV5-5	-	TRBJ1-1	-	TGTGCCAGCAGCTTGGTCCCGGCGGGGAACATGGGGACTGAAGCTTTCTTT	CASSLVPAGNMGTEAFF
TRBV19	few	TRBJ2-2	-	TGTGCCAGTACCCCTACCTGGGGGGGCAGTAACACCGGGGAGCTGTTTTTT	CASTPTWGGSNTGELFF
TRBV7-8	-	TRBJ1-2	-	TGTGCCAGCAGCCCCGGGGTCGGTGAGGGCTACACCTTC	CASSPGVGEGYTF
TRBV18	-	TRBJ1-5	-	TGTGCCAGCTCACCCGGGGGCTTGAATCAGCCCCAGCATTTT	CASSPGGLNQPQHF
TRBV7-2	-	TRBJ1-2	TRBD1	TGTGCCAGCAGCTCCGGGACAGTAAACTATGGCTACACCTTC	CASSSGTVNYGYTF
TRBV19	-	TRBJ2-2	-	TGTGCCACCCGAGGACAGAACACCGGGGAGCTGTTTTTT	CATRGQNTGELFF
TRBV9	few	TRBJ2-1	-	TGTGCCAGCAGCCGGGCTAGTTCCTTCAATGAGCAGTTCTTC	CASSRASSFNEQFF
TRBV6-1	-	TRBJ2-5	TRBD1	TGTGCCAGCAGTGGACAGGGGTGGCAAGAGACCCAGTACTTC	CASSGQGWQETQYF
TRBV7-2	once	TRBJ2-3	-	TGTGCCAGCAGCTTAGGACAGACAGATACGCAGTATTTT	CASSLGQTDTQYF
TRBV7-9	-	TRBJ1-6	TRBD1	TGTGCCAGCAGCTTAGCGCGAGGGGGCGATAATTCACCCCTCCACTTT	CASSLARGGDNSPLHF
TRBV4-3	few	TRBJ2-5	TRBD2	TGCGCCAGCAGCCAAGAAAGCGGGGCGAGTTGGGAGACCCAGTACTTC	CASSQESGASWETQYF
TRBV19	-	TRBJ1-6	TRBD1	TGTGCCAGTAGCGCGGACAGGGTTGATTCACCCCTCCACTTT	CASSADRVDSPLHF
TRBV9	-	TRBJ2-7	-	TGTGCCAGCAGCGAGAGAGGGTTTTCCGACGAGCAGTACTTC	CASSERGFSDEQYF
TRBV10-1	-	TRBJ2-2	-	TGCGCCAGCAGCCAACTTTTTACCGGGGAGCTGTTTTTT	CASSQLFTGELFF
TRBV7-8	-	TRBJ1-1	-	TGTGCCAGCAGCTTAGCTGGGCAGGTCACTGAAGCTTTCTTT	CASSLAGQVTEAFF
TRBV10-3	-	TRBJ2-7	TRBD2	TGTGCCACCACCTCGGAATGGGGAGGGGAGCAGTACTTC	CATTSEWGGEQYF
TRBV5-1	-	TRBJ2-5	TRBD2	TGCGCCAGCAGCCCTGGGGCTAGCGGGAGGGCCGATGGGAAGACCCAGTACTTC	CASSPGASGRADGKTQYF
TRBV10-1	once	TRBJ2-3	-	TGCGCCAGCAGCCTCGAGGTTGGCTTTTTCACAGATACGCAGTATTTT	CASSLEVGFFTDTQYF
TRBV29-1	-	TRBJ1-1	-	TGCAGCGCCACCATTATGAACACTGAAGCTTTCTTT	CSATIMNTEAFF
TRBV10-1	few	TRBJ2-1	-	TGCGCCAGCAGTGAGACCGGTTCCTACAATGAGCAGTTCTTC	CASSETGSYNEQFF
TRBV19	-	TRBJ2-5	TRBD1	TGTGCCAGTAGTGCCGGACAGGGTGGTGAGACCCAGTACTTC	CASSAGQGGETQYF
TRBV5-1	-	TRBJ2-7	TRBD2	TGCGCCAGCAGAACGATTGGTGGGCTAGCGGGAGGAGTGGACTACGAGCAGTACTTC	CASRTIGGLAGGVDYEQYF
TRBV12-5	-	TRBJ2-1	-	TGTGCTAGTGTCCACCGCCAGGGTCGCGACAATGAGCAGTTCTTC	CASVHRQGRDNEQFF
TRBV30	few	TRBJ2-3	-	TGTGCCTGGACCCGGGGACACCCCACAGATACGCAGTATTTT	CAWTRGHPTDTQYF
TRBV28	-	TRBJ2-2	-	TGTGCCAGCAGTTGGGGGACCAGCACCGGGGAGCTGTTTTTT	CASSWGTSTGELFF
TRBV12-5	many	TRBJ2-7	TRBD2	TGTGCTAGTGGTTTGCCCCCGGGACTAAGGCAGTACTTC	CASGLPPGLRQYF
TRBV5-1	-	TRBJ1-1	TRBD1	TGCGCCAGCAGCTACGAGGACAGGGGGACTGAAGCTTTCTTT	CASSYEDRGTEAFF
TRBV7-3	-	TRBJ2-3	-	TGTGCCAGCAGCTTCCTGGACAGCACAGATACGCAGTATTTT	CASSFLDSTDTQYF
TRBV6-1	-	TRBJ1-4	TRBD1	TGTGCCAGCAGCGGGACAGGGGTCGAAAAACTGTTTTTT	CASSGTGVEKLFF
TRBV6-5	-	TRBJ1-2	TRBD1	TGTGCCAGCAGTAAGGACAGGGGTGTGTATGGCTACACCTTC	CASSKDRGVYGYTF
TRBV27	many	TRBJ2-3	TRBD2	TGTGCCAGCAGAGGACTAGCGGGCGATACGCAGTATTTT	CASRGLAGDTQYF
TRBV10-3	-	TRBJ2-3	TRBD1	TGTGCCATCAGTACAGGGGCTAGCACAGATACGCAGTATTTT	CAISTGASTDTQYF
TRBV19	-	TRBJ2-7	TRBD1	TGTGCCAGTAGTGAGGGACAGGGGGCTTACTACGAGCAGTACTTC	CASSEGQGAYYEQYF
TRBV28	-	TRBJ2-7	TRBD2	TGTGCCAGCAAAGCGGGGGGCGCTACCTACGAGCAGTACTTC	CASKAGGATYEQYF
TRBV16	-	TRBJ1-2	-	TGTGCCAGCAGCCAATCGAGGGAGGGAAGCTATGGCTACACCTTC	CASSQSREGSYGYTF
TRBV5-1	-	TRBJ2-7	-	TGCGCCAGCAGCCCTAATCATCCCGCCGTCTACGAGCAGTACTTC	CASSPNHPAVYEQYF
TRBV25-1	once	TRBJ2-3	TRBD2	TGTGCCAGCAGTGGATTAGCGGGGGGGCTTTCAGATACGCAGTATTTT	CASSGLAGGLSDTQYF